This entry lists 29 T cell receptor beta chains sequenced from one sample in a study of cytomegalovirus exposure and HLA in healthy donors. The PCR was carried out with 60 Vbeta primers and 13 Jbeta primers. Produced via immunoSEQ multiplex PCR; TCRdb's table is partial and in-frame only. This sample has approximately 150,000 clones, with 61% found just once. Sequenced sample: PBMCs. The origin of the receptors is a male donor in good health and CMV-seronegative.

The CDR3 protein is CASSLDPGQDQETQYF. The CDR3 DNA is TGTGCCAGCAGCTTAGACCCGGGACAGGACCAAGAGACCCAGTACTTC. The V and J genes are TRBV11-2 and TRBJ2-5; 8 bases are shared with TRBD1. V trimming: 0 bases; J trimming: 0 bases; junction bases outside the gene matches: 3. The germline CDR1 and CDR2 sequences are SGHAT and FQNNGV. CDR3 length: 16 residues.

V and J are TRBV7-9 and TRBJ1-1; D uncertain. The CDR3 consists of 13 residues. V was cut by 2 bases and J by 7 bases, with 11 bases left in between. Germline V CDR1 and CDR2: SEHNR, FQNEAQ (reference sequence). CDR3 in amino acids: CASSLTRMDEAFF. The CDR3 DNA follows: TGTGCCAGCAGCTTAACCAGGATGGATGAAGCTTTCTTT.

This chain joins TRBV5-1 and TRBJ2-4, with D perhaps matching TRBD1 (5 bases). Trimming pared 3 bases from V and 0 bases from J, leaving 19 bases between. CDR1 is SGHRS and CDR2 is YFSETQ in the germline V gene. This CDR3 is 18 amino acids long. This CDR3 is CASSSTDTTYKAKNIQYF. CDR3 in DNA: TGCGCCAGCAGCTCGACGGACACTACATATAAAGCCAAAAACATTCAGTACTTC.

The sample holds one count of this clone. The gene calls are TRBV6-1 and TRBJ1-1, with D unclear. Germline V CDR1 and CDR2: MNHNS, SASEGT. The CDR3 spans 14 residues. V was shortened by 1 base and J by 4 bases, with 10 bases between the two germline ends. The DNA of the CDR3 is TGTGCCAGCAGTGAAGAAACAGTCTCCACTGAAGCTTTCTTT. As protein: CASSEETVSTEAFF.

The gene calls are TRBV9 and TRBJ1-6, with D perhaps TRBD1 (6 bases). V was pared by 7 bases and J by 12 bases, with 17 bases between. Germline V gene lookup returns CDR1 SGDLS and CDR2 YYNGEE. The CDR3 sequence is 13 residues long. This CDR3 is CASSRDGGQPLHF. The CDR3 coding sequence is TGTGCCAGCTCCCGGGATGGGGGCCAACCCCTCCACTTT.

This clone was detected only a few times. This sequence joins TRBV6-1 and TRBJ2-4, with a possible D match to TRBD2 (6 bases). The CDR3 spans 15 residues. The V end lost 4 bases, the J end lost 3 bases, and 13 bases lay between the germline ends. Per the germline V gene, CDR1 is MNHNS and CDR2 is SASEGT. The CDR3 nucleotides are TGTGCCAGCAGTGCCCTGGAGGGCAGCAAAAACATTCAGTACTTC. Encoded protein: CASSALEGSKNIQYF.

This clone was found a few times. This chain links TRBV27 with TRBJ2-2; D possibly corresponds to TRBD2 (6 bases). The CDR3 extends over 14 amino acids. V was clipped by 5 bases and J by 7 bases, with 14 bases between them. From germline, CDR1 is MNHEY and CDR2 SMNVEV (reference sequence). The chain's CDR3 is CASSPVGGLGELFF. CDR3 nucleotides: TGTGCCAGCAGTCCTGTCGGGGGTCTCGGGGAGCTGTTTTTT.

In its sample, this clone was seen once. This chain uses TRBV9 with TRBJ1-2; D not certain. The CDR3 loop spans 15 amino acids. Germline lookup yields CDR1 SGDLS and CDR2 YYNGEE. V was pared by 0 bases and J by 7 bases, with 16 bases between. The CDR3: CASSVAEWEIGGYTF. CDR3 coding DNA: TGTGCCAGCAGCGTAGCAGAGTGGGAGATTGGTGGCTACACCTTC.

The genes are TRBV7-2 and TRBJ1-1; 7 positions agree with TRBD1. Trimming took 5 bases from V and 3 from J; bases not matched to a gene: 6. The CDR3 is made up of 14 amino acids. Germline CDR1 and CDR2: SGHTA and FQGNSA. The CDR3 loop reads CASSETGSYTEAFF. DNA for the CDR3: TGTGCCAGCAGCGAGACAGGGAGTTACACTGAAGCTTTCTTT.

The rearrangement links TRBV7-9 to TRBJ1-1; a possible D gene is TRBD1 (5 bases). The CDR3 loop spans 13 amino acids. V was pared by 5 bases and J by 3 bases, with 10 bases between. The germline gives CDR1 SEHNR, CDR2 FQNEAQ (reference sequence). The CDR3 DNA sequence: TGTGCCAGCAGCCACGACAGAGACACTGAAGCTTTCTTT. Translation: CASSHDRDTEAFF.

V and J are TRBV30 and TRBJ2-7; 8 bases map to TRBD2. Looked up from germline, CDR1 is GTSNPN and CDR2 is SVGIG (reference sequence). V gave up 6 bases and J gave up 2 bases; unmatched junction bases: 3. The CDR3 has 12 amino acids. The CDR3 DNA follows: TGTGCCTGCCGGCGGGAGGCCTACGAGCAGTACTTC. Amino acid sequence: CACRREAYEQYF.

V and J are TRBV19 and TRBJ1-3; D gene uncertain. Germline V gene data show CDR1 as LNHDA and CDR2 as SQIVND (reference sequence). This CDR3 has 14 amino acids. Trimming left V 5 bases short and J 6 bases short, with 14 bases between. CDR3 nucleotides: TGTGCCAGTAGTTACGCTGGACGGGAAAACACCATATATTTT. It encodes CASSYAGRENTIYF.

In this sample, this clone turned up a few times. This chain uses TRBV6-5 with TRBJ1-1; the D gene is possibly TRBD1 (5 bases). The CDR3 is 15 amino acids. Trimming cost V 0 bases and J 6 bases, with 14 bases left between them. Per the germline V gene, CDR1 is MNHEY and CDR2 is SVGAGI. In DNA, the CDR3 is TGTGCCAGCAGTTACTCGAATTCAGGGCGTTCTGAAGCTTTCTTT. Protein product: CASSYSNSGRSEAFF.

The rearrangement links TRBV6-5 to TRBJ2-7; TRBD2 aligns across 10 bases. This CDR3 comprises 14 residues. With 5 bases clipped from V and 3 bases from J, the junction kept 4 bases outside the gene matches. CDR1 MNHEY and CDR2 SVGAGI come from the germline V gene. CDR3 nucleotide sequence: TGTGCCAGCAGTGGACTAGCGGTCCGCTACGAGCAGTACTTC. This encodes CASSGLAVRYEQYF.

The chain joins TRBV6-5 to TRBJ1-2, with TRBD1 matching over 7 bases. CDR1 is MNHEY, CDR2 SVGAGI, per germline. The CDR3 spans 13 residues. V lost 4 bases and J lost 3; bases outside the gene matches: 2. CDR3 region: CASSFQGDYGYTF. The DNA for the CDR3 is TGTGCCAGCAGTTTTCAGGGGGACTATGGCTACACCTTC.

J is TRBJ1-6 and V is TRBV6-5; 7 bases line up with TRBD1. V was clipped by 4 bases and J by 7 bases; unmatched bases: 4. The CDR3 spans 14 residues. Per the germline V gene, CDR1 is MNHEY and CDR2 is SVGAGI. CDR3 nucleotides: TGTGCCAGCAGTTCCGGGACAGCCAATTCACCCCTCCACTTT. It translates to CASSSGTANSPLHF.

This clone was seen a handful of times. CDR3 protein: CATSRGIEDNQPQHF. The CDR3 region has the DNA TGTGCCACCAGCAGAGGAATCGAGGATAATCAGCCCCAGCATTTT. This chain uses TRBV15 with TRBJ1-5; no clear D gene. The CDR3 runs 15 residues. Trimming pared 1 base from V and 4 bases from J, leaving 11 bases between. Germline CDR1 is LNHNV and CDR2 is YYDKDF (reference sequence).

The chain links TRBV7-6 to TRBJ2-7; 8 bases align to TRBD1. Looked up from germline, CDR1 is SGHVS and CDR2 is FNYEAQ. With 1 base clipped from V and 4 bases from J, the junction kept 21 bases outside the gene matches. The CDR3 runs 20 residues. CDR3 in amino acids: CASSLVSHDPRTGHQYEQYF. For the CDR3, the DNA is TGTGCCAGCAGCTTAGTATCCCATGACCCCCGGACAGGGCACCAATACGAGCAGTACTTC.

The V and J genes are TRBV30 and TRBJ1-5; TRBD1 matches 8 bases. The trim removed 1 base at V and 4 bases at J, leaving 6 bases unmatched. Germline loops: CDR1 GTSNPN, CDR2 SVGIG (reference sequence). The length of the CDR3 is 15 residues. CDR3 sequence: CAWSGDRGFNQPQHF. For the CDR3, the DNA is TGTGCCTGGAGTGGCGACAGGGGCTTTAATCAGCCCCAGCATTTT.

V usage is TRBV7-6 and J usage is TRBJ2-2; 7 bases are a match to TRBD1. V lost 4 bases, J lost 1 base, and 6 bases stayed unmatched. This CDR3 has 16 residues. Germline V gene sequence: CDR1 SGHVS, CDR2 FNYEAQ. This CDR3 reads CASSSETGMNTGELFF. DNA of the CDR3: TGTGCCAGCAGCTCCGAGACAGGGATGAACACCGGGGAGCTGTTTTTT.

The V call is TRBV7-9, the J call TRBJ1-2; D not certain. The CDR3 consists of 12 residues. CDR1 is SEHNR and CDR2 is FQNEAQ in the germline V gene (reference sequence). The V end lost 1 base, the J end lost 7 bases, and 7 bases lay between the germline ends. The CDR3 protein is CASSLDQAGYTF. As DNA, the CDR3 is TGTGCCAGCAGCTTAGATCAGGCTGGCTACACCTTC. Filled out from reference TRBV7-9 and TRBJ1-2, the complete variable domain reads DTGVSQNPRHKITKRGQNVTFRCDPISEHNRLYWYRQTLGQGPEFLTYFQNEAQLEKSRLLSDRFSAERPKGSFSTLEIQRTEQGDSAMYLCASSLDQAGYTFGSGTRLTVV.

About this clone: At the DNA level, this CDR3 is encoded by other sequences in the same sample as well. CDR3 nucleotides: TGTGCCAGCAGCGTATCCGGGACAGGGGGTTACGAGCAGTACTTC. Translation: CASSVSGTGGYEQYF. The V gene is TRBV9, the J gene TRBJ2-7; TRBD1 aligns across 11 bases. Germline V CDR1 and CDR2: SGDLS, YYNGEE. The CDR3 is 15 amino acids. The ends lost 1 base at V and 4 bases at J; junction bases unmatched: 4.

This clone showed up just a few times. The chain links TRBV6-6 to TRBJ2-1; no definite D call. This CDR3 spans 15 amino acids. Trimming pared 0 bases from V and 3 bases from J, leaving 9 bases between. Looked up from germline, CDR1 is MNHNY and CDR2 is SVGAGI (reference sequence). Written as DNA, the CDR3 is TGTGCCAGCAGTTACTCGAATACTCGCTACAATGAGCAGTTCTTC. It specifies CASSYSNTRYNEQFF.

This chain links TRBV11-2 with TRBJ2-7; 7 positions match TRBD2. This CDR3 has 16 residues. Germline assignment: CDR1 SGHAT and CDR2 FQNNGV. V was clipped by 1 base and J by 3 bases; unmatched bases: 9. CDR3 sequence reads: CASSLGGGGGYYEQYF. In DNA, the CDR3 is TGTGCCAGCAGCTTAGGGGGGGGTGGGGGGTACTACGAGCAGTACTTC.

Written as DNA, the CDR3 is TGCGCCAGCAGCCAAGATTGGGGGGTACGATACAATGAGCAGTTCTTC. It codes for CASSQDWGVRYNEQFF. This chain links TRBV4-3 with TRBJ2-1, with D possibly matching TRBD2 (6 bases). The V gene's germline CDR1 is LGHNA and CDR2 YSLEER. There are 16 residues in the CDR3. Between the trimmed V and J ends, which lost 0 bases and 4 bases, there was a span of 13 bases.

V gene TRBV7-2 combines with J gene TRBJ2-7; possibly TRBD1 for D (6 bases). V lost 3 bases and J lost 2, with 17 bases in between. The germline V gene has CDR1 SGHTA and CDR2 FQGNSA. This CDR3 has 16 amino acids. The CDR3 sequence is CASSFTRDKLTYEQYF. The CDR3 nucleotides read TGTGCCAGCAGCTTTACCCGGGACAAACTTACCTACGAGCAGTACTTC.

The rearrangement uses TRBV2 and TRBJ2-3, with 11 bases identical to TRBD2. With V trimmed by 5 bases and J by 2 bases, 3 bases remained unmatched. The CDR3 has 15 amino acids. CDR1 and CDR2 (germline): SNHLY, FYNNEI. The CDR3 bases are TGTGCCAGCAGTCAACTAGCGGGGGACACAGATACGCAGTATTTT. Translating it yields CASSQLAGDTDTQYF.

The chain combines TRBV19 with TRBJ1-1, with 12 bases fitting TRBD1. Trimming at V came to 6 bases and at J to 9 bases, leaving 5 bases not matched to a gene. Germline loops: CDR1 LNHDA, CDR2 SQIVND (reference sequence). The CDR3 is 13 amino acids. The CDR3 sequence is CASSLRDRGQAFF. CDR3 sequence (DNA): TGTGCCAGTAGCCTTAGGGACAGGGGGCAAGCTTTCTTT.

This clone was counted a few times. The chain combines TRBV4-2 with TRBJ1-6, with D maybe TRBD1 (5 bases). Germline V gene sequence: CDR1 LGHNA, CDR2 YNFKEQ. V lost 5 bases and J 7 bases, leaving 21 bases between the germline ends. This CDR3 has 17 residues. The CDR3 region has the DNA TGTGCCAGCAGCGCACAAAAGTCAGGGTACGGGAATTCACCCCTCCACTTT. This translates into CASSAQKSGYGNSPLHF.